Listed below are T cell receptor beta chains from one sample, sequenced in a study of shared clonotypes between healthy human individuals. Produced via immunoSEQ multiplex PCR; TCRdb's table is partial and in-frame only. The data contain 2 million to 2.5 million clones, about nine tenths of them seen just once; the ten biggest clones take up about 0.41%. The material sequenced was naive CD4+ T cells from PBMCs. These receptor sequences come from a man between 18 and 29 years old in good health. Some clones in this sample may be carry-over from other donors' samples. Both conserved end residues are part of each CDR3. A D gene is named only where the DNA matches it firmly. Clone size is not always given. Where it is, it says once, few, many or a class for expanded clones.

-	TRBV6-1	TRBJ1-1	-	CASSAVVVTEAFF	TGTGCCAGCTCCGCGGTTGTGGTCACTGAAGCTTTCTTT
-	TRBV4-1	TRBJ2-7	-	CAISLGGSYEQYF	TGCGCCATCAGCCTGGGGGGTTCGTACGAGCAGTACTTC
-	TRBV2	TRBJ2-7	-	CASSEGGTFYEQYF	TGTGCCAGCAGTGAGGGAGGCACTTTTTACGAGCAGTACTTC
once	TRBV27	TRBJ1-5	-	CASGPGRVSNQPQHF	TGTGCCAGCGGACCGGGACGGGTGAGCAATCAGCCCCAGCATTTT
-	TRBV10-3	TRBJ1-5	TRBD1	CATRTGEGNQPQHF	TGTGCCACCCGGACAGGGGAAGGCAATCAGCCCCAGCATTTT
-	TRBV9	TRBJ2-6	-	CASSVAGANVLTF	TGTGCCAGCAGCGTAGCTGGGGCCAACGTCCTGACTTTC
-	TRBV4-1	TRBJ1-4	-	CASSQGGFRSEKLFF	TGCGCCAGCAGCCAAGGAGGCTTCAGGAGTGAAAAACTGTTTTTT
-	TRBV6-5	TRBJ2-3	-	CASSYGRSTDTQYF	TGTGCCAGCAGTTATGGCAGAAGCACAGATACGCAGTATTTT
once	TRBV19	TRBJ1-5	TRBD1	CASNTGGNQPQHF	TGTGCCAGTAATACAGGGGGCAATCAGCCCCAGCATTTT
-	TRBV30	TRBJ2-6	-	CASSWAGANVLTF	TGTGCTTCTAGCTGGGCCGGGGCCAACGTCCTGACTTTC
-	TRBV7-3	TRBJ2-4	-	CASSLTGTGGNIQYF	TGTGCCAGCAGCCTAACAGGGACTGGCGGTAACATTCAGTACTTC
-	TRBV28	TRBJ1-2	TRBD1	CASRSPGGQHPKGYGYTF	TGTGCCAGCAGGTCGCCCGGGGGACAGCACCCTAAGGGCTATGGCTACACCTTC